Following are 21 T cell receptor beta chains from one sample sequenced in a study of siplizumab effects on memory and regulatory T cells. Data came from immunoSEQ multiplex PCR; TCRdb stores just in-frame clones and leaves some out. This table has more than 85,000 clones, around 90% appearing once. The sample taken for sequencing was CD4+ T cells sorted from blood. Receptor source: a human donor in good health.

J is TRBJ2-1 and V is TRBV7-3; 7 bases align to TRBD2. The J segment lost 4 bases and the V segment lost 0 bases, leaving 3 bases of the junction unmatched. This CDR3 has 15 residues. Germline loops: CDR1 SGHTA, CDR2 FQGTGA. CDR3 sequence reads: CASSLTQRGYNEQFF. The CDR3 nucleotides are TGTGCCAGCAGCTTAACCCAGCGGGGTTACAATGAGCAGTTCTTC.

The CDR3 here is CASSYTGVPTDTQYF. The CDR3 bases are TGTGCCAGCAGCTACACGGGTGTCCCCACAGATACGCAGTATTTT. The chain carries TRBV7-3 and TRBJ2-3; no definite D call. Between the trimmed V and J ends, which lost 4 bases and 2 bases, there was a span of 13 bases. Germline CDR1 and CDR2: SGHTA and FQGTGA. The CDR3 has 15 residues.

This chain links TRBV2 with TRBJ2-7; maybe TRBD1 (6 bases). V dropped 6 bases and J dropped 1 base, with 10 bases sitting between them. In germline, CDR1 is SNHLY, CDR2 FYNNEI. The CDR3 has 13 residues. This CDR3 is CASRQDSSYEQYF. CDR3 nucleotide sequence: TGTGCCAGCAGGCAGGACAGTTCCTACGAGCAGTACTTC.

The chain links TRBV18 to TRBJ2-1, with TRBD2 identical over 14 bases. V trimming: 5 bases; J trimming: 3 bases; junction bases outside the gene matches: 12. Germline CDR1 KGHSH, CDR2 LQKENI. This CDR3 spans 19 amino acids. This CDR3 is CASSSRPGLAGVIYNEQFF. CDR3 DNA: TGTGCCAGCTCAAGCCGACCGGGACTAGCGGGAGTCATCTACAATGAGCAGTTCTTC. Filled out from reference TRBV18 and TRBJ2-1, the complete variable domain reads NAGVMQNPRHLVRRRGQEARLRCSPMKGHSHVYWYRQLPEEGLKFMVYLQKENIIDESGMPKERFSAEFPKEGPSILRIQQVVRGDSAAYFCASSSRPGLAGVIYNEQFFGPGTRLTVL.

The V call is TRBV11-3, the J call TRBJ2-3; 7 bases fit TRBD1. This CDR3 has 14 residues. Germline CDR1 and CDR2: SGHNT and YENEEA. J was trimmed by 0 bases and V by 8 bases; bases with no gene match: 5. The CDR3 DNA is TGTGCCAGCGCTCAGGGGGTTAGCACAGATACGCAGTATTTT. It codes for CASAQGVSTDTQYF.

CDR3 coding DNA: TGTGCCAGTAGTATTTCGTTTCCGAGCGGGAGGGCCCTGGACGAGCAGTACTTC. Protein product: CASSISFPSGRALDEQYF. The rearrangement joins TRBV19 to TRBJ2-7; 10 bases agree with TRBD2. The germline gives CDR1 LNHDA, CDR2 SQIVND (reference sequence). This CDR3 has 18 amino acids. J gave up 5 bases and V 3 bases, and 16 bases lay outside the gene matches.

Here the CDR3 reads CASSPPQAGGVHTEAFF. DNA of the CDR3: TGTGCCAGCAGCCCCCCGCAGGCAGGGGGCGTCCACACTGAAGCTTTCTTT. The V call is TRBV11-3, the J call TRBJ1-1; 8 bases map to TRBD1. The CDR3 covers 17 residues. Trimming removed 5 bases from V and 3 bases from J; junction bases left unmatched: 14. CDR1 is SGHNT and CDR2 is YENEEA in the germline V gene.

The chain has TRBV5-1 and TRBJ2-2; no definite D call. The germline V and J ends were trimmed by 3 bases and 0 bases, with 12 bases remaining between them. Germline V gene data show CDR1 as SGHRS and CDR2 as YFSETQ. The CDR3 is made up of 16 amino acids. DNA of the CDR3: TGCGCCAGCAGCTCCCTTGTAGGCTCGAACACCGGGGAGCTGTTTTTT. Translating it yields CASSSLVGSNTGELFF.

The chain has TRBV6-5 and TRBJ2-1, with unresolved D. Per germline, CDR1 MNHEY and CDR2 SVGAGI. Trimming removed 5 bases from V and 3 bases from J, with 2 bases in between. CDR3 length: 11 residues. For the CDR3, the DNA is TGTGCCAGCAGTCTCTACAATGAGCAGTTCTTC. This codes for CASSLYNEQFF.

The gene calls are TRBV11-2 and TRBJ2-1, with TRBD2 matching 8 bases. Germline CDR1 is SGHAT and CDR2 is FQNNGV. The CDR3 loop spans 16 amino acids. V trimming: 0 bases; J trimming: 6 bases; junction bases outside the gene matches: 7. CDR3 DNA sequence: TGTGCCAGCAGCTTAGATCGGGAGGGAAGGGGCAATGAGCAGTTCTTC. It specifies CASSLDREGRGNEQFF.

This clone is a singleton in its sample. The chain employs TRBV7-2 and TRBJ1-5; weak D call: TRBD1 (5 bases). V dropped 1 base and J dropped 7 bases, with 8 bases sitting between them. CDR3 length: 13 amino acids. The V gene's germline CDR1 is SGHTA and CDR2 FQGNSA. The CDR3 region is CASSLEGVQPQHF. The CDR3 coding sequence is TGTGCCAGCAGCTTAGAAGGGGTCCAGCCCCAGCATTTT.

The chain carries TRBV5-1 and TRBJ2-1; 9 positions agree with TRBD2. V lost 4 bases to trimming and J lost 6 bases; unmatched junction nucleotides: 8. The germline CDR1 and CDR2 sequences are SGHRS and YFSETQ. CDR3 length: 15 residues. The CDR3 reads CASSRRAGGLNEQFF. Written as DNA, the CDR3 is TGCGCCAGCAGCAGAAGGGCGGGAGGGCTCAATGAGCAGTTCTTC.

The rearrangement joins TRBV15 to TRBJ1-3; tentatively, D is TRBD1 (5 bases). This CDR3 has 15 amino acids. The germline CDR1 and CDR2 sequences are LNHNV and YYDKDF (reference sequence). The V end lost 0 bases, the J end lost 5 bases, and 11 bases lay between the germline ends. The CDR3 loop is CATSRDSRGRNTIYF. The CDR3 DNA sequence: TGTGCCACCAGCAGAGATTCGCGGGGCCGAAACACCATATATTTT.

This clone was recorded once. V is TRBV6-6 and J is TRBJ1-5, with D unresolved. Germline CDR1 and CDR2: MNHNY and SVGAGI (reference sequence). This CDR3 region has 14 residues. Trimming pared 5 bases from V and 4 bases from J, leaving 12 bases between. The CDR3 here is CASSPLSGNQPQHF. In DNA, the CDR3 is TGTGCCAGCAGTCCCCTCTCGGGTAATCAGCCCCAGCATTTT.

The chain is built from TRBV9 and TRBJ2-1; TRBD1 might be the D (6 bases). Trimming removed 0 bases from V and 2 bases from J, with 12 bases in between. There are 16 residues in the CDR3. Germline loops: CDR1 SGDLS, CDR2 YYNGEE. This CDR3 is CASSVDTGPPYNEQFF. In DNA, the CDR3 is TGTGCCAGCAGCGTAGATACAGGGCCCCCCTACAATGAGCAGTTCTTC.

The gene calls are TRBV7-2 and TRBJ2-7, with TRBD2 matching over 12 bases. Germline CDR1 and CDR2: SGHTA and FQGNSA. The ends lost 10 bases at V and 6 bases at J; junction bases unmatched: 16. There are 16 residues in the CDR3. The CDR3 DNA is TGTGCCACCACACCCGCCGGACTAGCGGGGAGAGGCGAGCAGTACTTC. Protein: CATTPAGLAGRGEQYF.

This chain joins TRBV4-1 and TRBJ2-2; 9 bases line up with TRBD1. Germline CDR1 MGHRA, CDR2 YSYEKL. The CDR3 length is 18 residues. V lost 6 bases and J lost 6; bases outside the gene matches: 17. CDR3 DNA sequence: TGCGCCAGCAGGAATCCCGGGACAGGGAAGGGGGGACCCGGGGAGCTGTTTTTT. As protein: CASRNPGTGKGGPGELFF.

A few counts support this clone. The V call is TRBV30, the J call TRBJ2-7, with D unclear. The CDR3 consists of 12 residues. The germline CDR1 and CDR2 sequences are GTSNPN and SVGIG (reference sequence). The germline V and J ends were trimmed by 3 bases and 2 bases, with 8 bases remaining between them. For the CDR3, the DNA is TGTGCCTGGAGGAACGGACCCTACGAGCAGTACTTC. Translated: CAWRNGPYEQYF.

The chain joins TRBV7-2 to TRBJ2-1; 8 bases line up with TRBD2. Germline trimming cut 2 bases from V and 1 base from J; bases unmatched to any gene: 4. Germline V gene lookup returns CDR1 SGHTA and CDR2 FQGNSA. The CDR3 is made up of 16 amino acids. The CDR3 sequence is CASSLNGGASYNEQFF. CDR3 bases: TGTGCCAGCAGCTTAAACGGGGGGGCGTCCTACAATGAGCAGTTCTTC.

V usage is TRBV9 and J usage is TRBJ1-1, with a possible D match to TRBD1 (6 bases). Trimming removed 3 bases from V and 6 bases from J, with 12 bases in between. This CDR3 region has 13 residues. Germline lookup yields CDR1 SGDLS and CDR2 YYNGEE. The DNA for the CDR3 is TGTGCCAGCAGCGAATACAGGACAGCTGAAGCTTTCTTT. Protein: CASSEYRTAEAFF.

The J gene is TRBJ1-4, the V gene TRBV6-1; D may be TRBD1 (5 bases). Germline CDR1 and CDR2: MNHNS and SASEGT. With 7 bases removed from V and 4 bases from J, the gap between germline ends came to 7 bases. The CDR3 runs to 12 residues. The DNA for the CDR3 is TGTGCCAGCACCCAGGGTAATGAAAAACTGTTTTTT. It encodes CASTQGNEKLFF.